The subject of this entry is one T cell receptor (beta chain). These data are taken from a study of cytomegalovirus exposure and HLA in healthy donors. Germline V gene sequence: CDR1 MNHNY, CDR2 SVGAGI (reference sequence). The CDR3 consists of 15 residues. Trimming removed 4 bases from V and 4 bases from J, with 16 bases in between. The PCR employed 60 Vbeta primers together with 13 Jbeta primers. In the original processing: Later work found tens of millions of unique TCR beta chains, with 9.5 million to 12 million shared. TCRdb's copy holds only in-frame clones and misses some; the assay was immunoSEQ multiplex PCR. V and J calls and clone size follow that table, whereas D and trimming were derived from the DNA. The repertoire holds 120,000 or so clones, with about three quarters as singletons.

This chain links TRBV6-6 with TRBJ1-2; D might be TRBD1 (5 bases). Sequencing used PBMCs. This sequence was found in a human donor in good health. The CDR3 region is CASSSTAWRSYGYTF. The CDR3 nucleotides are TGTGCCAGCAGTTCGACAGCTTGGAGAAGCTATGGCTACACCTTC.